Reported below is one T cell receptor beta chain. The antigen is not known. The source of the sample is a study of cytomegalovirus exposure and HLA in healthy donors. Study information: Unique TCRs numbering about 87 million, obtained from HLA-typed donors, made up an early data release. Regarding the study as a whole: It is likely that the observed cluster of highly shared sequence variants was a sequencing artifact. Association of approximately 18,000 TCR beta sequences with HLA alleles was found at 0.05 false discovery rate in a later analysis. Cytomegalovirus-associated TCR beta chains were listed, numbering roughly 150.

V was clipped by 3 bases and J by 5 bases, with 16 bases between them. The CDR3 is 15 residues long. Germline V CDR1 and CDR2: LNHDA, SQIVND (reference sequence). Primers included in the PCR were 60 Vbeta and 13 Jbeta primers. Clones were read by immunoSEQ multiplex PCR, and TCRdb kept only the in-frame ones, dropping some. Recorded here are more than 95,000 clones; the top ten clones represent 0.9% to 1.2%. Sequenced: PBMCs. The chain uses TRBV19 and TRBJ1-1; D is perhaps TRBD1 (6 bases). The receptor comes from a man aged 18-30 years in good health and CMV-seronegative. The CDR3 bases are TGTGCCAGTAGTATGTCGGGGACACGGGGAACTGAAGCTTTCTTT. This codes for CASSMSGTRGTEAFF.